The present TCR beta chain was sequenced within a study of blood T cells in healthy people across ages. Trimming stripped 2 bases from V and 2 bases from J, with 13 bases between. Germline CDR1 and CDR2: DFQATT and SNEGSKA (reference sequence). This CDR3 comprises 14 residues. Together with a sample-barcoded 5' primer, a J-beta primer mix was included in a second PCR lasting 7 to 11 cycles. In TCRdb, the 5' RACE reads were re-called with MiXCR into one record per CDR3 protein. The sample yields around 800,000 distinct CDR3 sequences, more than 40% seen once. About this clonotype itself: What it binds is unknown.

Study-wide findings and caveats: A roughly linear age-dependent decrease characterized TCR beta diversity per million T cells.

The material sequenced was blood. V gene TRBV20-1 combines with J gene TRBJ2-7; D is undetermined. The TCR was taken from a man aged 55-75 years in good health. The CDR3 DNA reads TGCAGTGCTAGAACTCCCCTAAATACCTACGAGCAGTACTTC. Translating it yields CSARTPLNTYEQYF.